This is a list of T cell receptor beta chains from one sample in a study of T cells in tuberculosis. Measured with immunoSEQ multiplex PCR; TCRdb has only the in-frame clones, and not every one. The repertoire holds fewer than 30,000 clones, with over 85% as singletons. Sequencing input: PBMCs. These receptors all stem from a donor between 10 and 35 years old with latent tuberculosis or without tuberculosis infection. CDR3s include the opening cysteine and the closing phenylalanine or tryptophan. D genes are given only for firm matches. Only some rows state a clone size, as once, few, many or a class for expanded clones.

clone size,V gene,D gene,J gene,CDR3 DNA,CDR3 protein
-,TRBV7-9,TRBD1,TRBJ2-7,TGTGCCAGCAGCTTTTTACCGGGACAGGGAAAGGGGATTACCTACGAGCAGTACTTC,CASSFLPGQGKGITYEQYF
-,TRBV25-1,-,TRBJ2-1,TGTGCCAGCAGTGAATCCCAGGGGCACGATGAGCAGTTCTTC,CASSESQGHDEQFF
-,TRBV4-3,-,TRBJ2-1,TGCGCCAGCAGCCAAGAAGGGGAAGGGAAGGACAATGAGCAGTTCTTC,CASSQEGEGKDNEQFF
-,TRBV6-1,-,TRBJ1-4,TGTGCCAGCAGTGAACTGAACAGGGATGAAAAACTGTTTTTT,CASSELNRDEKLFF
-,TRBV11-1,TRBD2,TRBJ2-3,TGTGCCAGCAGCCCCGGACTAGCGGGAGAATCAACAGATACGCAGTATTTT,CASSPGLAGESTDTQYF
-,TRBV7-2,-,TRBJ1-2,TGTGCCAGCAGCTCTCAGGGTGCATCGCCAAGGGGCTACACCTTC,CASSSQGASPRGYTF
-,TRBV28,-,TRBJ1-1,TGTGCCAGCAGTTCGTTCAGGGAGGGGAGCACTGAAGCTTTCTTT,CASSSFREGSTEAFF
-,TRBV5-1,TRBD1,TRBJ2-1,TGCGCCAGCAGCTGGACGGACAGGGAGAACAATGAGCAGTTCTTC,CASSWTDRENNEQFF
-,TRBV27,TRBD1,TRBJ1-5,TGTGCCAGCAGCGTTGGGACAGGGGTTCAGCCCCAGCATTTT,CASSVGTGVQPQHF
once,TRBV5-4,TRBD2,TRBJ2-3,TGTGCCAGCAGCTTGAGACTAGCGGGGGCATCTACAGATACGCAGTATTTT,CASSLRLAGASTDTQYF
-,TRBV4-2,-,TRBJ2-5,TGTGCCAGCAGCCGAAGCGGGCACGGGGAGACCCAGTACTTC,CASSRSGHGETQYF
-,TRBV19,TRBD2,TRBJ2-1,TGTGCCAGTAGTATGGTTGGACTAGCGGGAGGCGGCAATGAGCAGTTCTTC,CASSMVGLAGGGNEQFF
-,TRBV5-1,TRBD2,TRBJ2-7,TGCGCCAGCAGCTCCCGGACTAGCGGGATCTACGAGCAGTACTTC,CASSSRTSGIYEQYF
-,TRBV5-1,TRBD1,TRBJ2-7,TGCGCCAGCAGCTGGAGGACAGGGGGCTCCGAGCAGTACTTC,CASSWRTGGSEQYF
few,TRBV9,TRBD1,TRBJ2-7,TGTGCCAGCAGCTTATCTTCTCTGACAGGGGGCGGCGAGCAGTACTTC,CASSLSSLTGGGEQYF
-,TRBV18,TRBD2,TRBJ2-5,TGTGCCAGCTCACCACGCCGGACTAGCGGAGAGACCCAGTACTTC,CASSPRRTSGETQYF
-,TRBV5-6,-,TRBJ1-2,TGTGCCAGCAGACCCCTCGGACAGACCGGTCTAGGTGGCTACACCTTC,CASRPLGQTGLGGYTF
once,TRBV5-4,TRBD2,TRBJ2-7,TGTGCCAGCAGCTTGACTAGCGGCTACGAGCAGTACTTC,CASSLTSGYEQYF
-,TRBV11-2,-,TRBJ2-1,TGTGCCAGCAGCTACACTGAGGGAAAGGAGCAGTTCTTC,CASSYTEGKEQFF
-,TRBV6-5,TRBD2,TRBJ2-1,TGTGCCAGCAGCCAAACTAGCGGGAGTAAAAATGAGCAGTTCTTC,CASSQTSGSKNEQFF
-,TRBV19,-,TRBJ2-1,TGTGCCAGTAGTATGCAGGGGCCACCTCAGGACAATGAGCAGTTCTTC,CASSMQGPPQDNEQFF
-,TRBV4-3,-,TRBJ2-1,TGCGCCAGCAGCCAAGATCGAGGGGGGGAGATTGAGCAGTTCTTC,CASSQDRGGEIEQFF
-,TRBV7-9,-,TRBJ1-4,TGTGCCAGCAGCTTAGAGGGGTTCGCAGCAACTAATGAAAAACTGTTTTTT,CASSLEGFAATNEKLFF